Presented here are 7 T cell receptor beta chains from one specimen sequenced in a study of CXCR3-negative and CXCR3-positive naive CD8 T cells. Overall study findings and caveats: CXCR3-positive naive cells carried more hydrophobic TRB CDR3s than CXCR3-negative naive cells did.

No antigen is known for these receptors. UMI-labeled 5' RACE TRB cDNA libraries were prepared from the cells. TCRdb re-analyzed the 5' RACE reads; it lists each CDR3 protein once, without DNA. The record lists 140,000 to 150,000 distinct CDR3 sequences, of which the ten most abundant hold roughly 0.27%. Material for sequencing was naive CXCR3+ CD8+ T cells from blood. Subset here: CD45RO-CCR7+CD27+CD95- naive CD8+ T cells expressing CXCR3 (TNR3+). These receptors were obtained from a human donor in good health. Some clones in this sample may be carry-over from other donors' samples.

The chain uses TRBV11-2 and TRBJ2-2. Germline loops: CDR1 SGHAT, CDR2 FQNNGV. There are 12 residues in the CDR3. The CDR3 loop is CASSLKAGELFF.

V and J are TRBV7-3 and TRBJ2-1; TCRdb selects TRBD2, and the lack of DNA leaves this call unchecked. Germline lookup yields CDR1 SGHTA and CDR2 FQGTGA. CDR3 length: 14 amino acids. The chain's CDR3 is CASSLTEGYNEQFF.

The CDR3: CSARTGLAEAFF. This rearrangement joins TRBV20-1 to TRBJ1-1; TCRdb lists TRBD1, though no DNA is available to test this call. The length of the CDR3 is 12 residues. Germline V gene data show CDR1 as DFQATT and CDR2 as SNEGSKA (reference sequence).

This chain joins TRBV20-1 and TRBJ2-4; TCRdb proposes TRBD1, but this gene call is untestable without DNA. The CDR3 runs to 19 residues. In germline, CDR1 is DFQATT, CDR2 SNEGSKA (reference sequence). The chain's CDR3 is CSARVPGRGRSLAKNIQYF.

This sequence joins TRBV6-5 and TRBJ1-1. This CDR3 has 13 residues. Germline V lookup: CDR1 MNHEY, CDR2 SVGAGI. CDR3: CASAWKRNTEAFF.

This chain uses TRBV12-3 or TRBV12-4 with TRBJ2-1; TCRdb's D call of TRBD2 is untestable without DNA. This CDR3 contains 15 residues. The CDR3 sequence: CASSFVSRIDNEQFF.

This chain uses TRBV6-2 or TRBV6-3 with TRBJ1-1; the TRBD1 assignment by TCRdb is unverifiable without DNA. Germline V lookup: CDR1 MNHEY, CDR2 SVGEGT. The CDR3 is 11 residues long. The CDR3 sequence is CASNYPGEAFF.